The 25 T cell receptor beta chains listed next were all sequenced from one sample in a study of T-cell memory formation after mild COVID-19. TCRdb processed the 5' RACE reads anew with MiXCR; each CDR3 protein has one entry. The data show a few hundred thousand distinct CDR3 sequences, 8.5% to 9.5% seen once. Sample: PBMCs or a T cell subset sorted from them (not recorded which). The receptors come from a man between 18 and 29 years old who had mild COVID-19 (a few samples of this study predate the infection). Cell type and time point are not known.

This clonotype was detected only a few times. The chain links TRBV29-1 to TRBJ2-3; D is perhaps TRBD2 (5 bases). V lost 1 base to trimming and J lost 3 bases, with 14 bases between them. There are 15 residues in the CDR3. Per the germline V gene, CDR1 is SQVTM and CDR2 is ANQGSEA. CDR3 region: CSVEVLREPTDTQYF. The CDR3 DNA follows: TGCAGCGTTGAAGTGTTACGGGAACCGACAGATACGCAGTATTTT.

The chain recombines TRBV5-1 with TRBJ2-7; 8 bases align to TRBD1. CDR3 length: 16 residues. Trimming removed 0 bases from V and 1 base from J; junction bases left unmatched: 6. Germline V CDR1 and CDR2: SGHRS, YFSETQ. The CDR3 here is CASSLVQGAKSYEQYF. The CDR3 DNA is TGCGCCAGCAGCTTGGTTCAGGGGGCTAAGTCCTACGAGCAGTACTTC. Full variable domain (missing parts from reference TRBV5-1 and TRBJ2-7): KAGVTQTPRYLIKTRGQQVTLSCSPISGHRSVSWYQQTPGQGLQFLFEYFSETQRNKGNFPGRFSGRQFSNSRSEMNVSTLELGDSALYLCASSLVQGAKSYEQYFGPGTRLTVT.

This clonotype turned up a few times. The chain employs TRBV6-2 or TRBV6-3 and TRBJ2-7; D is ambiguous. This CDR3 is 14 amino acids long. Trimming shortened V by 2 bases and J by 3 bases, and 11 bases separated the two germline ends. Germline lookup yields CDR1 MNHEY and CDR2 SVGEGT. CDR3 DNA: TGTGCCAGCAGTTACGAGGTAACTGACTACGAGCAGTACTTC. This codes for CASSYEVTDYEQYF.

The chain has TRBV5-1 and TRBJ2-3; weak D call: TRBD2 (6 bases). The CDR3 contains 12 residues. V lost 5 bases and J lost 6, with 10 bases in between. Germline V CDR1 and CDR2: SGHRS, YFSETQ. This chain's CDR3 is CASSPGVDTQYF. CDR3 sequence (DNA): TGCGCCAGCAGTCCGGGGGTGGATACGCAGTATTTT.

The chain uses TRBV11-2 and TRBJ2-2; D is uncertain. The V end lost 5 bases, the J end lost 6 bases, and 10 bases lay between the germline ends. The CDR3 has 13 residues. Looked up from germline, CDR1 is SGHAT and CDR2 is FQNNGV. CDR3 bases: TGTGCCAGCAGCCCTAAGGGCCCCGGGGAGCTGTTTTTT. Translating gives CASSPKGPGELFF.

In nucleotides, the CDR3 is TGCGCCAGCAGCTCAGCGGCAGGGGTCACAGATACGCAGTATTTT. Translating it yields CASSSAAGVTDTQYF. This chain connects TRBV5-1 to TRBJ2-3, with a weak D call TRBD1 (6 bases). The length of the CDR3 is 15 residues. V was cut by 3 bases and J by 2 bases, with 13 bases left in between. Germline CDR1 SGHRS, CDR2 YFSETQ.

The chain uses TRBV7-8 and TRBJ1-2, with 7 bases matching TRBD1. Germline V CDR1 and CDR2: SGHVS, FQNEAQ. The V segment lost 2 bases and the J segment 4 bases; nucleotides outside the gene matches: 4. CDR3 length: 14 residues. The CDR3 DNA sequence: TGTGCCAGCAGCTTAAGTCCAGGGGGCTATGGCTACACCTTC. This codes for CASSLSPGGYGYTF.

This clonotype came up many times. This sequence joins TRBV5-1 and TRBJ2-1; 10 positions agree with TRBD1. This CDR3 contains 16 residues. J lost 1 base, V lost 0 bases, and 1 base had no gene match. The V gene's germline CDR1 is SGHRS and CDR2 YFSETQ. The CDR3: CASSLGTGGSYNEQFF. The CDR3 nucleotides read TGCGCCAGCAGCTTGGGGACAGGGGGATCCTACAATGAGCAGTTCTTC.

This clonotype was counted a single time. Because the CDR3 is missing its conserved closing phenylalanine or tryptophan, this is likely a read error. V and J are TRBV15 and TRBJ2-5; D might be TRBD1 (5 bases). Trimming removed 3 bases at V and 5 bases at J, with 13 bases between. CDR1 and CDR2 (germline): LNHNV, YYDKDF (reference sequence). The length of the CDR3 is 14 residues. The CDR3 reads CATSSHRRWETQYL. The CDR3 region has the DNA TGTGCCACCAGCAGCCACAGGCGATGGGAGACCCAGTACTTA.

In this sample, this clonotype turned up a few times. The V gene is TRBV30, the J gene TRBJ2-7; 7 bases are a match to TRBD1. In germline, CDR1 is GTSNPN, CDR2 SVGIG (reference sequence). The CDR3 has 14 amino acids. J gave up 2 bases and V 4 bases, and 8 bases lay outside the gene matches. The CDR3 region has the DNA TGTGCCTGGAAAGACCAGGGGGACCCCTACGAGCAGTACTTC. The encoded protein is CAWKDQGDPYEQYF.

Ten or more counts support this clonotype. The chain uses TRBV20-1 and TRBJ2-6, with D hard to call. Trimming cost V 1 base and J 0 bases, with 7 bases left between them. CDR1 and CDR2 from the germline V gene are DFQATT and SNEGSKA (reference sequence). CDR3 length equals 15 residues. CDR3 sequence reads: CSARARSSGANVLTF. The DNA for the CDR3 is TGCAGTGCTAGAGCCAGAAGCTCTGGGGCCAACGTCCTGACTTTC.

This clonotype showed up many times. The chain uses TRBV7-3 and TRBJ1-2, with D tentatively TRBD1 (6 bases). The CDR3 runs 13 residues. Trimming cost V 1 base and J 8 bases, with 11 bases left between them. Germline assignment: CDR1 SGHTA and CDR2 FQGTGA. This CDR3 reads CASSLSGGRGYTF. The CDR3, as DNA: TGTGCCAGCAGCTTAAGTGGGGGGCGAGGCTACACCTTC.

The chain joins TRBV6-2 or TRBV6-3 to TRBJ2-2; D is unclear. There are 14 residues in the CDR3. The germline V and J ends were trimmed by 7 bases and 6 bases, with 15 bases remaining between them. Germline CDR1 reads MNHEY; CDR2 reads SVGEGT. The DNA of the CDR3 is TGTGCCAGCAAAGTTGGGGTGATGGCCGGGGAGCTGTTTTTT. The encoded protein is CASKVGVMAGELFF.

The chain combines TRBV20-1 with TRBJ2-3, with TRBD2 matching 7 bases. Trimming took 1 base from V and 0 from J; bases not matched to a gene: 4. This CDR3 contains 15 residues. Germline CDR1 and CDR2: DFQATT and SNEGSKA (reference sequence). The CDR3 reads CSARVLGGSTDTQYF. The CDR3 coding sequence is TGCAGTGCTAGAGTGTTGGGGGGGAGCACAGATACGCAGTATTTT.

This clonotype was detected only a few times. The chain links TRBV7-2 to TRBJ1-2, with no clear D. The V end was cut by 1 base, the J end by 0 bases, with 15 bases between. CDR3 length: 17 amino acids. Germline V gene data show CDR1 as SGHTA and CDR2 as FQGNSA. The CDR3 DNA reads as TGTGCCAGCAGCTTAGACAGCAGTACGGCTTCTAACTATGGCTACACCTTC. Its translation is CASSLDSSTASNYGYTF.

The table lists this clonotype with a few counts. This chain uses TRBV6-5 with TRBJ1-2; possibly TRBD1 for D (6 bases). With 7 bases removed from V and 4 bases from J, the gap between germline ends came to 10 bases. This CDR3 has 12 residues. From germline, CDR1 is MNHEY and CDR2 SVGAGI. The CDR3 nucleotides are TGTGCCAGCATGGGGGCGTCCTATGGCTACACCTTC. It translates to CASMGASYGYTF.

There are many counts of this clonotype. This chain uses TRBV20-1 with TRBJ2-3; D might be TRBD1 or TRBD2, each matching 5 bases. The germline gives CDR1 DFQATT, CDR2 SNEGSKA (reference sequence). V was trimmed by 6 bases and J by 6 bases, leaving 19 bases between them. The CDR3 consists of 14 residues. CDR3 region: CSAYPRGPEDTQYF. In DNA, the CDR3 is TGCAGTGCATACCCCCGGGGCCCCGAGGATACGCAGTATTTT.

The chain couples TRBV7-6 to TRBJ2-5; 8 bases match TRBD1. V dropped 5 bases and J dropped 4; count of bases not matched to a gene: 6. This CDR3 spans 14 amino acids. The germline gives CDR1 SGHVS, CDR2 FNYEAQ. The DNA of the CDR3 is TGTGCCAGCAGCCCTCCGACAGGGGTAGAGACCCAGTACTTC. It is translated as CASSPPTGVETQYF.

The gene calls are TRBV24-1 and TRBJ2-2, with 8 bases that match TRBD1. CDR3 length equals 18 residues. Germline V gene sequence: CDR1 KGHDR, CDR2 SFDVKD. J gave up 0 bases and V 9 bases, and 14 bases lay outside the gene matches. In DNA form, the CDR3 reads TGTGCCACCTCGACCAGTGGACAGGGCGAAGCGAACACCGGGGAGCTGTTTTTT. Translating it yields CATSTSGQGEANTGELFF.

This clonotype was seen only a few times. The J gene is TRBJ1-1, the V gene TRBV19; D is perhaps TRBD1 (6 bases). The V and J ends lost 3 bases and 4 bases respectively, with 9 bases between them. The CDR3 is made up of 13 amino acids. Looked up from germline, CDR1 is LNHDA and CDR2 is SQIVND (reference sequence). The CDR3 protein is CASSMGTFTEAFF. The CDR3 DNA follows: TGTGCCAGTAGTATGGGGACATTCACTGAAGCTTTCTTT.

The chain uses TRBV4-2 and TRBJ2-3; D might be TRBD1 (7 bases). From germline, CDR1 is LGHNA and CDR2 YNFKEQ. V lost 0 bases to trimming and J lost 4 bases, with 14 bases between them. The CDR3 sequence is 16 residues long. CDR3 sequence (DNA): TGTGCCAGCAGCCAAGATGGAGGGGGCGGAGCAGATACGCAGTATTTT. Protein product: CASSQDGGGGADTQYF.

This clonotype appeared a few times. The chain uses TRBV6-5 and TRBJ2-4; 8 nucleotides agree with TRBD2. The CDR3 consists of 16 residues. Germline loops: CDR1 MNHEY, CDR2 SVGAGI. V trimming: 6 bases; J trimming: 9 bases; junction bases outside the gene matches: 16. Here the CDR3 reads CASRKDVSVAGGIQYF. CDR3 coding DNA: TGTGCCAGCAGAAAAGACGTAAGCGTGGCGGGAGGCATTCAGTACTTC.

The V call is TRBV11-2, the J call TRBJ2-3; D may be TRBD1 (5 bases). The CDR3 extends over 15 amino acids. Per the germline V gene, CDR1 is SGHAT and CDR2 is FQNNGV. Trimming left V 0 bases short and J 1 base short, with 8 bases between. The CDR3 nucleotides read TGTGCCAGCAGCTTAGAGACAGATGGCACAGATACGCAGTATTTT. This codes for CASSLETDGTDTQYF.

This clonotype was found many times. The chain uses TRBV7-8 and TRBJ2-3, with D perhaps TRBD1 or TRBD2 (5 bases each). The germline V and J ends were trimmed by 1 base and 4 bases, with 15 bases remaining between them. The CDR3 loop spans 16 amino acids. Looked up from germline, CDR1 is SGHVS and CDR2 is FQNEAQ. The CDR3 protein is CASSLGSGLEADTQYF. The CDR3 DNA sequence: TGTGCCAGCAGCTTAGGTTCGGGGCTAGAGGCAGATACGCAGTATTTT.

The chain combines TRBV4-1 with TRBJ1-1, with D possibly TRBD1 on 5 matching bases. The V end was cut by 5 bases, the J end by 0 bases, with 13 bases between. Germline loops: CDR1 MGHRA, CDR2 YSYEKL. The CDR3 has 15 residues. CDR3 residues: CASSEGTGLNTEAFF. The CDR3 nucleotides are TGCGCCAGCAGCGAAGGTACGGGACTGAACACTGAAGCTTTCTTT.